This entry is about one T cell receptor (beta chain). No antigen is known for it. V was trimmed by 3 bases and J by 6 bases, leaving 16 bases between them. CDR3 length: 15 residues. In germline, CDR1 is MDHEN, CDR2 SYDVKM. This sample was included in a study of OX40 agonist ivuxolimab in advanced cancers. For the study at large: In this cohort, patients received ivuxolimab, an agonistic anti-OX40 (CD134) antibody. General study results and limits: Normalized T-cell clonal expansion was also low in some nonresponders.

Clones were sequenced by immunoSEQ multiplex PCR, and TCRdb holds only the in-frame ones, with some missing. The sample has about 68,000 clones, more than 75% seen once. The chain uses TRBV28 and TRBJ2-3; possibly TRBD2 for D (6 bases). The origin of this receptor is an adult with an advanced solid tumor such as melanoma, head and neck, liver or kidney cancer. Sequencing used CD4+ or CD8+ T cells sorted from blood, obtained in a trial of the OX40 agonist ivuxolimab. The CDR3, as DNA: TGTGCCAGCAGTTTCGCGGGACCCCAGATGGATACGCAGTATTTT. Its protein product is CASSFAGPQMDTQYF.